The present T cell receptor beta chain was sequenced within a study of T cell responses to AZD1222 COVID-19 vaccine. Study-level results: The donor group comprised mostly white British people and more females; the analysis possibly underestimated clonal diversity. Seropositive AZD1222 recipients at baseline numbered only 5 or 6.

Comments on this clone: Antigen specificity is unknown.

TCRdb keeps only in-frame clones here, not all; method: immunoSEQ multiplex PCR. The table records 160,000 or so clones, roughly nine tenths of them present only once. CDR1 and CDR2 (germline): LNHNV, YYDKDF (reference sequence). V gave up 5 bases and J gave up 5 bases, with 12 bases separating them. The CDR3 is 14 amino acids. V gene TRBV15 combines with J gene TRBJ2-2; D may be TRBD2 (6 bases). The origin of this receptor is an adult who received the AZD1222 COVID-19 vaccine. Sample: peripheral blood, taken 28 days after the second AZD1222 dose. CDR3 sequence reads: CATSRDFTTGELFF. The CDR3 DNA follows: TGTGCCACCAGCCGGGACTTTACGACCGGGGAGCTGTTTTTT.